This TCR beta chain was observed in a study of blood T cell repertoires in COVID-19. Assay used: immunoSEQ multiplex PCR; TCRdb lists only in-frame clones, some missing. The sample includes about 16,000 clones, 87% of them seen just once. Sequenced: peripheral blood. The origin of this receptor is a human donor in a cohort sampled during active COVID-19.

CDR3 in amino acids: CASSPNWDSGNTGELFF. The CDR3 bases are TGTGCCAGCAGCCCCAACTGGGATAGCGGGAACACCGGGGAGCTGTTTTTT. The chain carries TRBV3-1 (or the pseudogene TRBV3-2) and TRBJ2-2; tentative D call: TRBD2 (6 bases). This CDR3 contains 17 residues. The germline V gene has CDR1 LGHDT and CDR2 YNNKEL (reference sequence). Trimming left V 4 bases short and J 1 base short, with 16 bases between.